This TCR beta chain was sequenced in a study of shared clonotypes between healthy human individuals. General study results and limits: A limitation of the genetic and exposure-history diversity represented arose from few donors.

CDR1 and CDR2 from the germline V gene are MDHEN and SYDVKM. Trimming removed 7 bases from V and 5 bases from J, with 17 bases in between. The length of the CDR3 is 15 residues. For this clone: The target antigen is unknown.

Clones were sequenced by immunoSEQ multiplex PCR, and TCRdb holds only the in-frame ones, with some missing. The repertoire includes 2 million to 2.5 million clones, approximately 93% of them detected once, and approximately 0.35% sits in the top ten. The rearrangement uses TRBV28 and TRBJ1-4; D might be TRBD1 (6 bases). Sequencing input: naive CD4+ T cells from PBMCs. The subset denotes: CD45RA+ positively selected. This TCR derives from a man in his late teens or twenties in good health. Some clones in this sample may be carry-over from other donors' samples. The CDR3: CASNPSGQGNEKLFF. The CDR3 bases are TGTGCCAGCAATCCTTCGGGGCAGGGGAATGAAAAACTGTTTTTT.